The TCR beta chain described here comes from a study of cytomegalovirus exposure and HLA in healthy donors. Across the study: An earlier analysis identified under 130 million unique TCR beta sequences in 150 million to 200 million T cells. Findings of the study overall: The authors later found HLA-associated TCR beta chains more clonally expanded than equally common others. Presence/absence analyses assumed roughly uniform sequencing depth across donors. Across HLA loci, a later analysis found differing TCR association rates, with DRB1 most and HLA-C fewest.

With 60 Vbeta and 13 Jbeta primers, the PCR was carried out. Data came from immunoSEQ multiplex PCR; TCRdb stores just in-frame clones and leaves some out. The sample yields around 200,000 clones, around 80% seen once. This CDR3 region has 13 residues. Per germline, CDR1 LGHNA and CDR2 YSLEER. The ends were cut back, 1 base at V and 4 bases at J, with 7 bases in the middle. A note on this clone: Its antigen remains unidentified.

Material: PBMCs. The chain employs TRBV4-3 and TRBJ1-1; D is undetermined. The sequence derives from a man aged 40-49 years in good health and CMV-seronegative. In nucleotides, the CDR3 is TGCGCCAGCAGCCAAGGCTATTCCACTGAAGCTTTCTTT. Translation: CASSQGYSTEAFF.